A selection of T cell receptor beta chains follows, all from one sample in a study of early T cells in non-severe SARS-CoV-2 infection. One entry per CDR3 protein results from TCRdb running MiXCR on the 5' RACE reads. The sample has some 61,000 distinct CDR3 sequences, approximately 9.9% seen once. The specimen was whole blood. These receptors were obtained from an adult who was a healthcare worker with PCR-confirmed SARS-CoV-2 infection or an uninfected control (not recorded which). Each CDR3 is given without its conserved first and last residue.

v_gene,j_gene,CDR3aa
TRBV7-6,TRBJ2-5,ASSSYQETQY
TRBV5-1,TRBJ2-7,ASSLDGTYEQY
TRBV9,TRBJ2-7,ASSVAWGTYEQY
TRBV20-1,TRBJ2-1,SAPWAGLPQNEQF
TRBV9,TRBJ2-7,ASGPTGYFYEQY
TRBV7-9,TRBJ1-1,ASSLFDWGNPEAF
TRBV4-2,TRBJ2-3,ASSQTLAGGPRDTQY
TRBV7-6,TRBJ1-5,ASSLAENQPQH
TRBV5-1,TRBJ1-1,ASSFDGGNTEAF
TRBV7-2,TRBJ1-1,ASRWTGKAF
TRBV6-1,TRBJ1-4,ASSHLRAVNEKLF
TRBV7-9,TRBJ2-1,ASSQWRNLNEQF
TRBV20-1,TRBJ1-4,SATGTGDATNEKLF
TRBV5-6,TRBJ2-7,ASSLGDSREQY
TRBV29-1,TRBJ2-5,SVEDLVGGETQY
TRBV12-5,TRBJ2-6,AGASSGANVLT
TRBV3-1,TRBJ1-1,ASSQVNTEAF
TRBV7-6,TRBJ2-3,ASSLPGGTDTQY
TRBV7-6,TRBJ1-3,ASSLGIPGPSSGNTIY
TRBV10-3,TRBJ1-2,AISDASTGYT
TRBV7-9,TRBJ2-7,ASSPERGISQGGKHEQY
TRBV6-5,TRBJ1-2,ASSSPGQSNYGYT
TRBV11-1,TRBJ2-7,ASKRAGGPYEQY
TRBV30,TRBJ1-1,ASERGRNTEAF
TRBV2,TRBJ2-1,ASSEVKSVNEQF
TRBV6-1,TRBJ1-1,ASNLRGAFEAF
TRBV29-1,TRBJ2-7,SVPSEWSDYEQY
TRBV27,TRBJ1-1,ASRNSVEAF
TRBV11-2,TRBJ2-7,ASSLSDADEQY
TRBV10-3,TRBJ2-5,AISDVSGQETQY
TRBV23-1,TRBJ2-7,ASLHRHRSYEQY
TRBV2,TRBJ2-1,ASSENPRFRYNEQF
TRBV20-1,TRBJ1-6,SARVQGTGFSPLH
TRBV24-1,TRBJ2-2,ATSQGSELF
TRBV9,TRBJ1-6,ASSVGLEDSPLH
TRBV12-3/TRBV12-4,TRBJ2-7,ASSFDSIPYEQY
TRBV12-3/TRBV12-4,TRBJ1-1,ASSLDRGRSEAF
TRBV12-3/TRBV12-4,TRBJ1-2,ASSLGQGYGYT
TRBV6-6,TRBJ1-6,ASSYRDRESPLH
TRBV7-9,TRBJ2-7,ASSLQVVPYEQY
TRBV6-4,TRBJ2-2,ASTLSDGVAGELF
TRBV27,TRBJ2-3,ASSLAGDTQY
TRBV13,TRBJ2-7,ASGLQGSYEQY